The clone carrying this T cell receptor (beta chain) has a single count. These data originate in a study of blood T cell repertoires in COVID-19. Germline trimming cut 5 bases from V and 8 bases from J; bases unmatched to any gene: 13. Germline-derived CDR1 and CDR2 are SEHNR and FQNEAQ (reference sequence). CDR3 size: 16 residues. The method was immunoSEQ multiplex PCR; TCRdb's version includes in-frame clones alone and lacks a portion of them. The data show about 260,000 clones, around nine tenths seen once. This TCR derives from a man between 40 and 49 years old who had recovered from COVID-19. The chain combines TRBV7-9 with TRBJ2-1; 9 nucleotides agree with TRBD2. The sample comprised peripheral blood. DNA for the CDR3: TGTGCCAGCAGCAAAATAGGGGCTAGCGGGATCCATGAGCAGTTCTTC. It specifies CASSKIGASGIHEQFF. Full variable domain (outside the CDR3, taken from reference TRBV7-9 and TRBJ2-1): DTGVSQNPRHKITKRGQNVTFRCDPISEHNRLYWYRQTLGQGPEFLTYFQNEAQLEKSRLLSDRFSAERPKGSFSTLEIQRTEQGDSAMYLCASSKIGASGIHEQFFGPGTRLTVL.